Below, 24 T cell receptor beta chains from the same sample are listed, as sequenced in a study of cytomegalovirus exposure and HLA in healthy donors. Primers for the PCR totalled 60 Vbeta and 13 Jbeta. Clones were sequenced by immunoSEQ multiplex PCR, and TCRdb holds only the in-frame ones, with some missing. Altogether 150,000 to 200,000 clones are present, 81% being singletons, with the ten largest covering 1.5% to 2%. The sequenced sample consisted of PBMCs. These receptors were taken from a man younger than 30 in good health and CMV-seronegative.

The rearrangement links TRBV6-9 to TRBJ1-5; D uncertain. The CDR3 runs 16 residues. The ends were cut back, 8 bases at V and 5 bases at J, with 22 bases in the middle. CDR1 is MNHGY and CDR2 is SVAAGI in the germline V gene. CDR3 protein: CASPRRGKLPDQPQHF. DNA of the CDR3: TGTGCCAGCCCCCGACGGGGTAAATTACCGGATCAGCCCCAGCATTTT.

This chain links TRBV29-1 with TRBJ2-5; a weak D match, TRBD1 (6 bases). V was shortened by 3 bases and J by 5 bases, with 22 bases between the two germline ends. From germline, CDR1 is SQVTM and CDR2 ANQGSEA. The CDR3 consists of 16 residues. The CDR3 loop reads CSVDHPGESIRETQYF. CDR3 sequence (DNA): TGCAGCGTTGACCACCCAGGGGAATCTATTAGGGAGACCCAGTACTTC. Looking up the rest from reference TRBV29-1 and TRBJ2-5 gives the full variable domain: SAVISQKPSRDICQRGTSLTIQCQVDSQVTMMFWYRQQPGQSLTLIATANQGSEATYESGFVIDKFPISRPNLTFSTLTVSNMSPEDSSIYLCSVDHPGESIRETQYFGPGTRLLVL.

V usage is TRBV11-2 and J usage is TRBJ1-5, with 7 bases matching TRBD1. V lost 1 base to trimming and J lost 3 bases; unmatched junction nucleotides: 12. CDR3 length: 18 amino acids. Looked up from germline, CDR1 is SGHAT and CDR2 is FQNNGV. The DNA of the CDR3 is TGTGCCAGCAGCTTAGGCCGCAGGGACAGTCCTGTCAATCAGCCCCAGCATTTT. Its protein product is CASSLGRRDSPVNQPQHF. Supplemented by reference TRBV11-2 and TRBJ1-5, the full variable domain reads EAGVAQSPRYKIIEKRQSVAFWCNPISGHATLYWYQQILGQGPKLLIQFQNNGVVDDSQLPKDRFSAERLKGVDSTLKIQPAKLEDSAVYLCASSLGRRDSPVNQPQHFGDGTRLSIL.

The CDR3, as DNA: TGCGCCAGCAGCTTTCAGGGGGCCCACCAAGAGACCCAGTACTTC. Translation: CASSFQGAHQETQYF. The chain has TRBV5-1 and TRBJ2-5; 8 bases agree with TRBD1. CDR3 size: 15 residues. Germline V lookup: CDR1 SGHRS, CDR2 YFSETQ. J was trimmed by 0 bases and V by 2 bases; bases with no gene match: 3.

A few counts support this clone. This sequence joins TRBV6-1 and TRBJ1-6, with D hard to call. The V gene's germline CDR1 is MNHNS and CDR2 SASEGT. CDR3 size: 13 residues. Between the trimmed V and J ends, which lost 1 base and 8 bases, there was a span of 6 bases. The DNA of the CDR3 is TGTGCCAGCAGTGAAGTACGGGATTCACCCCTCCACTTT. This encodes CASSEVRDSPLHF.

The chain employs TRBV25-1 and TRBJ2-1; D gene uncertain. The V gene's germline CDR1 is MGHDK and CDR2 SYGVNS. This CDR3 spans 13 amino acids. V was trimmed by 0 bases and J by 8 bases, leaving 8 bases between them. The CDR3 coding sequence is TGTGCCAGCAGTGAATACAAGGAGCATGAGCAGTTCTTC. This gives the protein CASSEYKEHEQFF.

V is TRBV6-1 and J is TRBJ1-2, with D possibly TRBD1 on 6 matching bases. The germline V gene has CDR1 MNHNS and CDR2 SASEGT. The V gene lost 4 bases and the J gene lost 5 bases, with 17 bases spanning the gap. CDR3 length: 15 residues. This CDR3 reads CASSAMGATSYGYTF. The CDR3 DNA reads as TGTGCCAGCAGTGCGATGGGGGCAACTAGTTATGGCTACACCTTC.

The chain uses TRBV5-1 and TRBJ2-4; possibly TRBD1 for D (6 bases). V shed 4 bases and J shed 5 bases, with 22 bases lying between them. The germline V gene encodes CDR1 SGHRS and CDR2 YFSETQ. The CDR3 runs 17 residues. In DNA form, the CDR3 reads TGCGCCAGCAGCCAGCCCCAGGGGTGGGAACGGGAAAACATTCAGTACTTC. It yields the protein CASSQPQGWERENIQYF.

J is TRBJ2-1 and V is TRBV9; TRBD2 matches 9 bases. Germline V gene sequence: CDR1 SGDLS, CDR2 YYNGEE. The CDR3 spans 16 residues. J was trimmed by 3 bases and V by 4 bases; bases with no gene match: 8. The DNA of the CDR3 is TGTGCCAGCAGCCCCGCTAGCGGGGTTGGCTACAATGAGCAGTTCTTC. It yields the protein CASSPASGVGYNEQFF.

V gene TRBV7-6 combines with J gene TRBJ2-5; TRBD1 aligns across 12 bases. This CDR3 region has 18 residues. Germline assignment: CDR1 SGHVS and CDR2 FNYEAQ. V trimming: 4 bases; J trimming: 5 bases; junction bases outside the gene matches: 14. CDR3 in amino acids: CASSSTGGQGAFSETQYF. The CDR3 bases are TGTGCCAGCAGCTCGACGGGGGGACAGGGGGCTTTTTCGGAGACCCAGTACTTC. The variable domain in full, completed from reference TRBV7-6 and TRBJ2-5, reads GAGVSQSPRYKVTKRGQDVALRCDPISGHVSLYWYRQALGQGPEFLTYFNYEAQQDKSGLPNDRFSAERPEGSISTLTIQRTEQRDSAMYRCASSSTGGQGAFSETQYFGPGTRLLVL.

This clone is a singleton in its sample. The chain is built from TRBV7-2 and TRBJ2-5; the D is unclear. V lost 0 bases and J lost 4, with 6 bases in between. Germline-derived CDR1 and CDR2 are SGHTA and FQGNSA. The CDR3 spans 13 residues. CDR3 region: CASSLAGLETQYF. The DNA of the CDR3 is TGTGCCAGCAGCTTAGCCGGGTTAGAGACCCAGTACTTC.

V usage is TRBV27 and J usage is TRBJ1-6; weak D call: TRBD1 (5 bases). Germline V gene data show CDR1 as MNHEY and CDR2 as SMNVEV (reference sequence). Deletions cut 4 bases from V and 3 bases from J, with 19 bases between. This CDR3 is built from 18 residues. As DNA, the CDR3 is TGTGCCAGCAGTTCTTCAGGGTTGGGGAGGGACTATAATTCACCCCTCCACTTT. It encodes CASSSSGLGRDYNSPLHF.

The V gene is TRBV11-2, the J gene TRBJ2-3, with 11 nucleotides matching TRBD2. In germline, CDR1 is SGHAT, CDR2 FQNNGV. The CDR3 totals 16 residues. V gave up 0 bases and J gave up 4 bases; unmatched junction bases: 3. CDR3 bases: TGTGCCAGCAGCTTAGATACTAGCGGGGGCGCAGATACGCAGTATTTT. It specifies CASSLDTSGGADTQYF.

This chain joins TRBV2 and TRBJ2-5, with 9 bases fitting TRBD2. The DNA end lines up better with TRBJ2-7; the J call may be wrong. Germline V gene lookup returns CDR1 SNHLY and CDR2 FYNNEI. CDR3 size: 14 residues. Here the CDR3 DNA reads TGTGCCAGCATACCCGGGACTAGCCTAGACGAGCAGTACTTC. Amino acids: CASIPGTSLDEQYF.

This chain links TRBV7-6 with TRBJ2-5; possible D gene TRBD2, 5 bases. CDR3 length: 16 residues. Germline V gene lookup returns CDR1 SGHVS and CDR2 FNYEAQ. V dropped 6 bases and J dropped 2 bases, with 19 bases sitting between them. CDR3 in DNA: TGTGCCAGCAGTCCCCTCCTCGTACGAGGGCAAGAGACCCAGTACTTC. Translating gives CASSPLLVRGQETQYF. The entire variable domain, with the rest obtained from reference TRBV7-6 and TRBJ2-5, is as follows: GAGVSQSPRYKVTKRGQDVALRCDPISGHVSLYWYRQALGQGPEFLTYFNYEAQQDKSGLPNDRFSAERPEGSISTLTIQRTEQRDSAMYRCASSPLLVRGQETQYFGPGTRLLVL.

This chain links TRBV5-6 with TRBJ1-5, with TRBD1 as a possible D gene (5 bases). The CDR3 is made up of 16 amino acids. CDR1 SGHDT and CDR2 YYEEEE come from the germline V gene. V lost 5 bases, J lost 6 bases, and 21 bases lay in between. CDR3 nucleotide sequence: TGTGCCAGCAGTTACGCCGGGACGGAGGGGCGTCAGCCCCAGCATTTT. Translation: CASSYAGTEGRQPQHF.

This clone was observed a single time. The chain combines TRBV4-1 with TRBJ1-5; perhaps TRBD1 as D (6 bases). The germline gives CDR1 MGHRA, CDR2 YSYEKL. The CDR3 totals 15 residues. V was shortened by 6 bases and J by 2 bases, with 14 bases between the two germline ends. Here the CDR3 reads CASSLQGFGNQPQHF. The CDR3, as DNA: TGCGCCAGCAGTCTCCAGGGGTTCGGCAATCAGCCCCAGCATTTT.

In this sample, this clone turned up a few times. The chain combines TRBV9 with TRBJ2-7; 7 bases are shared with TRBD1. V lost 3 bases to trimming and J lost 3 bases; unmatched junction nucleotides: 0. There are 12 residues in the CDR3. The germline V gene has CDR1 SGDLS and CDR2 YYNGEE. CDR3 nucleotides: TGTGCCAGCAGCGGGGACAGCTACGAGCAGTACTTC. This codes for CASSGDSYEQYF.

This chain joins TRBV16 and TRBJ2-3; TRBD2 agrees at 10 bases. Germline CDR1 is KGHSY and CDR2 is FQNENV. J was trimmed by 5 bases and V by 0 bases; bases with no gene match: 5. The length of the CDR3 is 16 residues. The CDR3 DNA follows: TGTGCCAGCAGCCAATCAAGCGGGGGGGCCGGAGATACGCAGTATTTT. It translates to CASSQSSGGAGDTQYF.

There are a few counts of this clone. The chain joins TRBV28 to TRBJ1-1, with D maybe TRBD1 (5 bases). V lost 7 bases to trimming and J lost 4 bases, with 16 bases between them. This CDR3 is built from 14 residues. Germline V lookup: CDR1 MDHEN, CDR2 SYDVKM. CDR3 DNA: TGTGCCAGCACCGCGCTGGGGGGGAGCACTGAAGCTTTCTTT. Translating gives CASTALGGSTEAFF.

The chain uses TRBV11-3 and TRBJ2-5; D not resolved. Near its end, the DNA agrees better with TRBJ2-7, so the J call may be wrong. Germline V gene data show CDR1 as SGHNT and CDR2 as YENEEA. The CDR3 is made up of 13 amino acids. This CDR3 reads CASSLNGAYEQYF. CDR3 coding DNA: TGTGCCAGCAGCTTGAACGGAGCCTACGAGCAGTACTTC.

The rearrangement links TRBV11-1 to TRBJ2-1; 9 nucleotides agree with TRBD2. Germline V gene lookup returns CDR1 SGHAT and CDR2 FQDESV (reference sequence). The CDR3 is made up of 14 amino acids. Trimming removed 0 bases from V and 10 bases from J; junction bases left unmatched: 4. The CDR3 region is CASSLARGGREQFF. CDR3 nucleotide sequence: TGTGCCAGCAGCTTAGCGCGGGGGGGCCGCGAGCAGTTCTTC.

The chain combines TRBV10-2 with TRBJ2-2; D is uncertain. This CDR3 is built from 13 residues. The V and J ends lost 2 bases and 1 base respectively, with 2 bases between them. From germline, CDR1 is WSHSY and CDR2 SAAADI. DNA for the CDR3: TGCGCCAGCAGTGAGCAGAACACCGGGGAGCTGTTTTTT. This translates into CASSEQNTGELFF.

The chain uses TRBV2 and TRBJ2-2; 11 nucleotides match TRBD2. After removal of 6 bases from V and 6 bases from J, the junction contained 6 bases not matched to a gene. The CDR3 consists of 15 residues. Germline values: CDR1 SNHLY, CDR2 FYNNEI. CDR3 loop: CASRPIAGGAGELFF. The CDR3 nucleotides read TGTGCCAGCAGACCGATAGCGGGAGGGGCCGGGGAGCTGTTTTTT.